These 10 T cell receptor beta chains came from one sample sequenced in a study of Tregs in tolerant kidney transplant recipients. The assay was immunoSEQ multiplex PCR, and TCRdb's table has in-frame clones only and misses some. Of 98,000 or so clones listed, about 90% are singletons. Here the sequenced sample was CD4+ T cells from blood, taken before the transplant. The receptors originated from a human donor who received a combined kidney and bone marrow transplant.

V and J are TRBV11-2 and TRBJ2-7; tentative D call: TRBD2 (6 bases). The germline V gene has CDR1 SGHAT and CDR2 FQNNGV. The CDR3 totals 17 residues. V shed 5 bases and J shed 2 bases, with 22 bases lying between them. CDR3 loop: CASSPKAGLRAPYEQYF. CDR3 sequence (DNA): TGTGCCAGCAGCCCAAAGGCGGGACTCAGGGCCCCCTACGAGCAGTACTTC.

Only one count was recorded for this clone. The chain couples TRBV4-3 to TRBJ2-7, with a weak D call TRBD2 (5 bases). The CDR3 is 14 residues long. Trimming shortened V by 1 base and J by 0 bases, and 7 bases separated the two germline ends. The germline CDR1 and CDR2 sequences are LGHNA and YSLEER. As DNA, the CDR3 is TGCGCCAGCAGCCAAGGCGAGGGCTCCTACGAGCAGTACTTC. Translation gives CASSQGEGSYEQYF.

The rearrangement joins TRBV10-2 to TRBJ1-1; a possible D gene is TRBD1 (6 bases). The V gene's germline CDR1 is WSHSY and CDR2 SAAADI. The CDR3 spans 13 residues. V was cut by 10 bases and J by 5 bases, with 17 bases left in between. The CDR3 sequence is CATQGHWGTEAFF. The CDR3 DNA sequence: TGCGCCACCCAGGGACATTGGGGAACTGAAGCTTTCTTT.

The chain employs TRBV2 and TRBJ2-1, with TRBD2 identical over 11 bases. The CDR3 length is 15 residues. CDR1 is SNHLY, CDR2 FYNNEI, per germline. The V gene end was trimmed by 6 bases and the J gene end by 6 bases; junction bases not matched to a gene: 7. CDR3 DNA sequence: TGTGCCAGCAGGAAACTAGCGGGGGTATTCAATGAGCAGTTCTTC. It specifies CASRKLAGVFNEQFF.

The chain combines TRBV19 with TRBJ2-5; D possibly corresponds to TRBD2 (6 bases). CDR1 and CDR2 (germline): LNHDA, SQIVND (reference sequence). V lost 1 base to trimming and J lost 6 bases, with 18 bases between them. The CDR3 totals 16 residues. CDR3 DNA: TGTGCCAGTAGTATAGTAGGCAGGGAGGTTGGAAAGACCCAGTACTTC. Translated: CASSIVGREVGKTQYF.

The V gene is TRBV18, the J gene TRBJ1-6; 7 nucleotides align to TRBD1. The germline V gene encodes CDR1 KGHSH and CDR2 LQKENI. Unmatched junction bases numbered 3, after V lost 3 bases and J lost 4 bases. This CDR3 comprises 15 residues. The CDR3 loop reads CASSPDRPYNSPLHF. CDR3 bases: TGTGCCAGCTCACCGGACAGGCCTTATAATTCACCCCTCCACTTT.

The chain has TRBV14 and TRBJ1-6; no clear D gene. Germline CDR1 is SGHDN and CDR2 is FVKESK. The CDR3 has 13 amino acids. V gave up 10 bases and J gave up 7 bases, with 14 bases separating them. CDR3 protein: CATAPRGNSPLHF. The CDR3 DNA sequence: TGTGCCACTGCTCCACGGGGAAATTCACCCCTCCACTTT.

V and J are TRBV5-4 and TRBJ2-1, with D possibly matching TRBD1 (6 bases). Deletions cut 1 base from V and 6 bases from J, with 17 bases between. The CDR3 covers 16 residues. Germline assignment: CDR1 SGHNT and CDR2 YYREEE (reference sequence). DNA for the CDR3: TGTGCCAGCAGCTTGCCCATAGGGGGACCCGTCAATGAGCAGTTCTTC. Amino acids: CASSLPIGGPVNEQFF.

The J gene is TRBJ2-3, the V gene TRBV30; 10 positions agree with TRBD1. This CDR3 region has 13 residues. Per the germline V gene, CDR1 is GTSNPN and CDR2 is SVGIG (reference sequence). The junction had 4 bases not matched to a gene; V was cut back by 5 bases and J by 5 bases. CDR3 loop: CAWDRGQRDTQYF. In DNA form, the CDR3 reads TGTGCCTGGGACAGGGGGCAAAGAGATACGCAGTATTTT.

Regarding this clone: In the same sample, other DNA sequences code for this CDR3. This chain's CDR3 is CASSESTGSYEQYF. CDR3 sequence (DNA): TGCGCCAGCAGTGAGTCGACGGGATCCTACGAGCAGTACTTC. The rearrangement uses TRBV10-2 and TRBJ2-7; TRBD2 might be the D (5 bases). Germline V CDR1 and CDR2: WSHSY, SAAADI. With 0 bases removed from V and 1 base from J, the gap between germline ends came to 7 bases. The CDR3 has 14 amino acids.